This is a list of T cell receptor beta chains from one sample in a study of T cells in Graves' hyperthyroidism and ophthalmopathy. TCRdb recomputed calls from the multiplex PCR reads with MiXCR, one row per CDR3 protein. The sample has hundreds of thousands of distinct CDR3 sequences; approximately 24% are singletons. The sample consisted of blood. The receptors come from a woman between 40 and 50 years old with Graves' ophthalmopathy. The CDR3 runs from the conserved cysteine through the conserved F or W. The D gene is left open where the match is weak. The size field is filled for only some rows; it gives once, few, many or a size class.

abundance | j_gene | d_gene | v_gene | CDR3aa | CDR3nt
many | TRBJ1-3 | TRBD1 | TRBV12-3/TRBV12-4 | CASSLWDRGHSSGNTIYF | TGTGCCAGCAGTTTATGGGACAGGGGGCATAGCTCTGGAAACACCATATATTTT
NA | TRBJ1-5 | NA | TRBV6-2/TRBV6-3 | CASRLGGVSNQPQHF | TGTGCCAGCAGATTGGGGGGTGTGAGCAATCAGCCCCAGCATTTT
many | TRBJ2-3 | NA | TRBV15 | CATSRVALGTDTQYF | TGTGCCACCAGCCGAGTGGCCCTGGGCACAGATACGCAGTATTTT
NA | TRBJ1-1 | NA | TRBV6-1 | CASRPGSRIDSTEAFF | TGTGCCAGCAGACCCGGTAGCAGGATAGATTCAACTGAAGCTTTCTTT
many | TRBJ2-5 | NA | TRBV28 | CASTVNLGRETQYF | TGTGCCAGCACAGTAAACCTGGGGCGGGAGACCCAGTACTTC
once | TRBJ2-7 | TRBD2 | TRBV7-9 | CASRTSGRAREQYF | TGTGCCAGCAGGACTAGCGGGAGGGCGCGGGAGCAGTACTTC
many | TRBJ2-2 | NA | TRBV19 | CASSMDTGELFF | TGTGCCAGTAGTATGGACACCGGGGAGCTGTTTTTT
NA | TRBJ1-2 | NA | TRBV6-5 | CASSSLAGLPGYTF | TGTGCCAGCAGTTCCCTTGCGGGACTTCCCGGCTACACCTTC
few | TRBJ2-5 | NA | TRBV12-3/TRBV12-4 | CASSHPPETQYF | TGTGCCAGCAGTCACCCACCGGAGACCCAGTACTTC
many | TRBJ2-7 | NA | TRBV5-1 | CASSLLPGEQYF | TGCGCCAGCAGCTTGCTCCCCGGGGAGCAGTACTTC
many | TRBJ2-2 | NA | TRBV27 | CASSLPGRGGELFF | TGTGCCAGCAGTTTACCCGGACGAGGCGGGGAGCTGTTTTTT
many | TRBJ1-2 | NA | TRBV5-1 | CASSSAGAAYGYTF | TGCGCCAGCAGCTCGGCAGGGGCGGCCTATGGCTACACCTTC
NA | TRBJ2-7 | TRBD2 | TRBV15 | CATSRGIIGRGYEQYF | TGTGCCACCAGCAGAGGTATTATCGGGAGGGGCTACGAGCAGTACTTC
many | TRBJ1-1 | NA | TRBV29-1 | CSVEVAGVNTEAFF | TGCAGCGTTGAAGTAGCAGGGGTGAACACTGAAGCTTTCTTT
NA | TRBJ2-5 | NA | TRBV6-1 | CASSELLGGRKETQYF | TGTGCCAGCAGTGAATTGTTAGGAGGGCGCAAAGAGACCCAGTACTTC
many | TRBJ1-1 | NA | TRBV10-3 | CAISDPTAGTTEAFF | TGTGCCATCAGTGACCCTACTGCGGGGACCACTGAAGCTTTCTTT
many | TRBJ2-5 | NA | TRBV20-1 | CSAGNLAVNQETQYF | TGCAGTGCTGGAAACTTAGCGGTAAACCAAGAGACCCAGTACTTC
many | TRBJ2-7 | NA | TRBV14 | CASSRGRVMSSYEQYF | TGTGCCAGCAGCCGGGGCAGGGTGATGAGCTCCTACGAGCAGTACTTC
NA | TRBJ1-2 | NA | TRBV15 | CATSRVRDGYTF | TGTGCCACCAGCAGAGTGCGGGATGGCTACACCTTC
many | TRBJ2-7 | NA | TRBV28 | CATYIYRDNIYEQYF | TGTGCCACCTACATATACCGGGACAATATTTACGAGCAGTACTTC
few | TRBJ2-2 | NA | TRBV18 | CASSRTDRPNELFF | TGTGCCAGCTCACGGACCGACAGGCCCAACGAGCTGTTTTTT
NA | TRBJ2-2 | NA | TRBV6-1 | CASGTLVAEANTGELFF | TGTGCCAGCGGGACACTCGTTGCAGAAGCGAACACCGGGGAGCTGTTTTTT
NA | TRBJ1-5 | TRBD1 | TRBV6-5 | CASSWAGGRQPQHF | TGTGCCAGCAGTTGGGCAGGGGGCAGGCAGCCCCAGCATTTT
NA | TRBJ2-7 | TRBD2 | TRBV12-3/TRBV12-4 | CASSIVGLAGGTFYEQYF | TGTGCCAGCAGTATCGTGGGACTAGCGGGAGGGACCTTCTACGAGCAGTACTTC
many | TRBJ2-1 | TRBD2 | TRBV24-1 | CATKAGGSYNEQFF | TGTGCCACCAAAGCGGGAGGGTCCTACAATGAGCAGTTCTTC
many | TRBJ1-1 | NA | TRBV10-2 | CASRQQGNAEAFF | TGCGCCAGCAGACAACAGGGTAACGCTGAAGCTTTCTTT
many | TRBJ1-1 | TRBD1 | TRBV9 | CASSVVGQGGTEAFF | TGTGCCAGCAGCGTAGTCGGACAGGGAGGCACTGAAGCTTTCTTT
once | TRBJ2-7 | NA | TRBV5-1 | CASSVAGEDYEQYF | TGCGCCAGCAGCGTAGCCGGGGAGGACTACGAGCAGTACTTC
many | TRBJ2-7 | TRBD2 | TRBV4-1 | CASSQTSGSMYEQYF | TGCGCCAGCAGCCAGACTAGCGGGAGTATGTACGAGCAGTACTTC
many | TRBJ2-7 | TRBD2 | TRBV9 | CASSVGLAAAYEQYF | TGTGCCAGCAGCGTAGGACTAGCGGCCGCCTACGAGCAGTACTTC
many | TRBJ2-7 | TRBD1 | TRBV6-1 | CASSGPDRGRREQYF | TGTGCCAGCAGTGGACCGGACAGGGGGCGGCGTGAGCAGTACTTC
many | TRBJ2-2 | TRBD2 | TRBV5-1 | CASSSWGGVAATNTGELFF | TGCGCCAGCAGCTCCTGGGGGGGGGTAGCGGCAACGAACACCGGGGAGCTGTTTTTT
many | TRBJ1-3 | NA | TRBV30 | CAKDSNSGNTIYF | TGTGCGAAGGACAGCAACTCTGGAAACACCATATATTTT
many | TRBJ2-5 | TRBD2 | TRBV20-1 | CSGGLAGRETQYF | TGCAGTGGAGGACTAGCGGGTAGAGAGACCCAGTACTTC
many | TRBJ2-6 | NA | TRBV6-5 | CASSSRGLSGANVLTF | TGTGCCAGCAGTTCCAGGGGACTCTCTGGGGCCAACGTCCTGACTTTC
NA | TRBJ2-3 | NA | TRBV5-1 | CASSLDRVTDTQYF | TGCGCCAGCAGCTTGGACAGGGTCACAGATACGCAGTATTTT
many | TRBJ1-3 | NA | TRBV28 | CASTSPPSGNTIYF | TGTGCCAGCACCTCGCCCCCCTCTGGAAACACCATATATTTT
many | TRBJ1-5 | NA | TRBV28 | CASSSSGPSNQPQHF | TGTGCCAGCAGTTCCTCGGGACCGAGCAATCAGCCCCAGCATTTT
many | TRBJ2-7 | TRBD1 | TRBV12-3/TRBV12-4 | CASSKVGTGGSYEQYF | TGTGCCAGCAGTAAAGTAGGGACAGGAGGCTCCTACGAGCAGTACTTC
many | TRBJ1-1 | NA | TRBV28 | CASSLTDWGTEAFF | TGTGCCAGCAGTTTAACGGACTGGGGCACTGAAGCTTTCTTT
NA | TRBJ2-7 | NA | TRBV7-2 | CASSSPQGGQYF | TGTGCCAGCAGCTCTCCCCAGGGAGGGCAGTACTTC
NA | TRBJ2-5 | TRBD2 | TRBV28 | CASSKASGIQTQYF | TGTGCCAGCAGTAAGGCTAGCGGGATTCAGACCCAGTACTTC
many | TRBJ2-5 | NA | TRBV7-9 | CASSLWGKETQYF | TGTGCCAGCAGCTTATGGGGGAAAGAGACCCAGTACTTC
many | TRBJ1-1 | NA | TRBV19 | CASSIAGTEAFF | TGTGCCAGTAGTATAGCGGGAACTGAAGCTTTCTTT
many | TRBJ1-6 | TRBD1 | TRBV28 | CASSPIGTAYNSPLHF | TGTGCCAGCAGCCCTATTGGGACAGCCTATAATTCACCCCTCCACTTT
many | TRBJ2-2 | NA | TRBV19 | CASSLMARVAGELFF | TGTGCCAGTAGCCTCATGGCCAGGGTGGCCGGGGAGCTGTTTTTT
NA | TRBJ2-2 | TRBD1 | TRBV6-1 | CASKTGDLTGELFF | TGTGCCAGCAAAACAGGGGACCTCACCGGGGAGCTGTTTTTT
many | TRBJ2-2 | NA | TRBV6-2/TRBV6-3 | CASIGGSNTGEPFF | TGTGCCAGCATCGGCGGCTCGAACACCGGGGAGCCGTTTTTT
many | TRBJ2-2 | TRBD2 | TRBV11-2 | CASSLRGRVVGELFF | TGTGCCAGCAGCTTACGCGGGAGAGTCGTCGGGGAGCTGTTTTTT
NA | TRBJ1-5 | NA | TRBV28 | CASSLKPRPTAQPQHF | TGTGCCAGCAGTTTAAAACCGCGACCCACGGCTCAGCCCCAGCATTTT
few | TRBJ2-7 | TRBD2 | TRBV11-2 | CASSPPGLEPYEQYF | TGTGCCAGCAGCCCACCGGGACTAGAACCCTACGAGCAGTACTTC
many | TRBJ1-2 | NA | TRBV20-1 | CSAIAGLGGYTF | TGCAGTGCTATCGCTGGGTTGGGGGGCTACACCTTC
many | TRBJ1-1 | NA | TRBV6-1 | CASSGTPSGGATEAFF | TGTGCCAGCAGTGGTACCCCTAGTGGGGGCGCCACTGAAGCTTTCTTT
NA | TRBJ2-1 | TRBD2 | TRBV6-1 | CASSETGGTGVEQFF | TGTGCCAGCAGTGAAACCGGGGGGACGGGAGTTGAGCAGTTCTTC